Shown below are 12 T cell receptor beta chains from a single sample sequenced in a study of immune evolution from preneoplasia to lung adenocarcinoma. The repertoire was sequenced with immunoSEQ multiplex PCR; TCRdb's copy has only in-frame clones and lacks some. This repertoire shows nearly 5,500 clones, 70% to 90% found once; its top ten account for 3% to 4.5%. Specimen: FFPE minimally invasive lung adenocarcinoma tissue. The receptor set was obtained from a person aged 55-80 years with lung adenocarcinoma.

The genes are TRBV2 and TRBJ1-5; D is unresolved. The CDR3 is made up of 15 amino acids. Germline CDR1 reads SNHLY; CDR2 reads FYNNEI. CDR3 sequence reads: CASAGRQVPNQPQHF. The DNA of the CDR3 is TGTGCATCAGCAGGTAGGCAGGTCCCCAATCAGCCCCAGCATTTT.

This clone was picked up a small number of times. The chain joins TRBV4-3 to TRBJ1-4; weak D call: TRBD1 (5 bases). CDR1 is LGHNA, CDR2 YSLEER, per germline. With 1 base removed from V and 5 bases from J, the gap between germline ends came to 14 bases. The CDR3 contains 16 residues. Written as DNA, the CDR3 is TGCGCCAGCAGCCAAGTACGGGGGACGGGGAATGAAAAACTGTTTTTT. Protein sequence: CASSQVRGTGNEKLFF.

A single count supports this clone. The gene calls are TRBV6-1 and TRBJ2-7; TRBD1 agrees at 7 bases. Germline V gene lookup returns CDR1 MNHNS and CDR2 SASEGT. CDR3 length: 14 amino acids. Trimming took 2 bases from V and 2 from J; bases not matched to a gene: 3. The CDR3 protein is CASSELGGTYEQYF. CDR3 DNA sequence: TGTGCCAGCAGTGAATTAGGGGGCACCTACGAGCAGTACTTC.

This chain uses TRBV10-3 with TRBJ1-1, with 7 bases identical to TRBD1. J was trimmed by 1 base and V by 6 bases; bases with no gene match: 8. Germline CDR1 and CDR2: ENHRY and SYGVKD. CDR3 length: 15 residues. CDR3 coding DNA: TGTGCCATCAGCACAGGGGTCGTCCCGAACACTGAAGCTTTCTTT. Encoded protein: CAISTGVVPNTEAFF.

The chain carries TRBV11-3 and TRBJ2-2, with 14 bases identical to TRBD2. The germline V gene encodes CDR1 SGHNT and CDR2 YENEEA. V gave up 4 bases and J gave up 5 bases; unmatched junction bases: 3. The CDR3 consists of 16 residues. CDR3 nucleotides: TGTGCCAGCAGCTCCGGACTAGCGGGAGGTACCGGGGAGCTGTTTTTT. This translates into CASSSGLAGGTGELFF.

The chain combines TRBV27 with TRBJ2-3; 16 nucleotides agree with TRBD2. V gave up 2 bases and J gave up 1 base; unmatched junction bases: 6. The CDR3 is 19 residues long. The germline CDR1 and CDR2 sequences are MNHEY and SMNVEV (reference sequence). The CDR3 here is CASSLRGTSGRVGTDTQYF. For the CDR3, the DNA is TGTGCCAGCAGTTTAAGGGGGACTAGCGGGAGGGTTGGCACAGATACGCAGTATTTT.

J is TRBJ2-5 and V is TRBV5-6; 14 positions match TRBD2. The trim removed 3 bases at V and 3 bases at J, leaving 1 base unmatched. This CDR3 comprises 15 residues. Germline V gene data show CDR1 as SGHDT and CDR2 as YYEEEE. The CDR3 loop reads CASSWGLAGEETQYF. The CDR3 coding sequence is TGTGCCAGCAGCTGGGGACTAGCGGGGGAAGAGACCCAGTACTTC. Full variable domain (outside the CDR3, taken from reference TRBV5-6 and TRBJ2-5): DAGVTQSPTHLIKTRGQQVTLRCSPKSGHDTVSWYQQALGQGPQFIFQYYEEEERQRGNFPDRFSGHQFPNYSSELNVNALLLGDSALYLCASSWGLAGEETQYFGPGTRLLVL.

This sequence joins TRBV5-6 and TRBJ1-3; D gene uncertain. Germline V gene sequence: CDR1 SGHDT, CDR2 YYEEEE. Trimming removed 4 bases from V and 0 bases from J, with 11 bases in between. This CDR3 region has 15 residues. CDR3 sequence reads: CASSLSGPSGNTIYF. CDR3 coding DNA: TGTGCCAGCAGCCTTTCCGGGCCCTCTGGAAACACCATATATTTT.

The chain uses TRBV6-5 and TRBJ2-1; D unclear. Germline CDR1 reads MNHEY; CDR2 reads SVGAGI. The V end lost 5 bases, the J end lost 5 bases, and 7 bases lay between the germline ends. The length of the CDR3 is 12 residues. For the CDR3, the DNA is TGTGCCAGCAGTGCGATGAACAATGAGCAGTTCTTC. This sequence encodes CASSAMNNEQFF.

The rearrangement links TRBV6-5 to TRBJ1-1; D might be TRBD1 (5 bases). Trimming pared 7 bases from V and 5 bases from J, leaving 14 bases between. The CDR3 covers 13 residues. The germline V gene has CDR1 MNHEY and CDR2 SVGAGI. Written as DNA, the CDR3 is TGTGCCAGCAAGGACATCGGTGGAACTGAAGCTTTCTTT. Encoded protein: CASKDIGGTEAFF.

The rearrangement uses TRBV19 and TRBJ1-3; D ambiguous. Germline CDR1 is LNHDA and CDR2 is SQIVND (reference sequence). There are 15 residues in the CDR3. V was trimmed by 3 bases and J by 3 bases, leaving 12 bases between them. CDR3 in DNA: TGTGCCAGTAGTATCGGTCGGCAGCTTGGAAACACCATATATTTT. Encoded protein: CASSIGRQLGNTIYF. The variable domain in full, completed from reference TRBV19 and TRBJ1-3, reads DGGITQSPKYLFRKEGQNVTLSCEQNLNHDAMYWYRQDPGQGLRLIYYSQIVNDFQKGDIAEGYSVSREKKESFPLTVTSAQKNPTAFYLCASSIGRQLGNTIYFGEGSWLTVV.

In this sample, this clone turned up a few times. Here the CDR3 reads CASSLAGGSDTQYF. DNA of the CDR3: TGTGCCAGCAGTCTAGCGGGAGGCTCGGATACGCAGTATTTT. This sequence joins TRBV5-6 and TRBJ2-3, with 11 nucleotides matching TRBD2. Germline CDR1 SGHDT, CDR2 YYEEEE. J gave up 6 bases and V 5 bases, and 5 bases lay outside the gene matches. The CDR3 totals 14 residues.